The clone carrying this T cell receptor beta chain was found once. No antigen is known for it. One end of the junction does not line up with germline, which may come from a read error. The source of the sample is a study of cytomegalovirus exposure and HLA in healthy donors. Study-wide background: Counted in an early data release were roughly 81 million unique TCRs from HLA-typed donors. Study-wide results and caveats: V- and J-gene trimming in TCR beta was tied to a missense DCLRE1C variant by an analysis performed later. A few chains linked to CMV were shown in vitro to be specific for CMV antigens. Among immune exposure information, only CMV serostatus was available.

CDR1 is SEHNR, CDR2 FQNEAQ, per germline (reference sequence). The CDR3 contains 16 residues. 13 Jbeta primers and 60 Vbeta primers were used for the PCR. Generated by immunoSEQ multiplex PCR, the TCRdb table keeps only in-frame clones and is missing some. The sample contains about 250,000 clones, 75% to 85% of which appear only once. This TCR was sampled from a girl aged 2 to 9 in good health and CMV-seronegative. Sample: PBMCs. The chain couples TRBV7-9 to TRBJ2-1, with TRBD2 matching over 7 bases. The CDR3 coding sequence is TGTTCCAGCAGCTTAGCGTCTGTCGGGAGGTTCGATGAGCAGTTCTTC. Residues: CSSSLASVGRFDEQFF. The full variable domain, in which reference TRBV7-9 and TRBJ2-1 provide the parts outside the CDR3, is DTGVSQNPRHKITKRGQNVTFRCDPISEHNRLYWYRQTLGQGPEFLTYFQNEAQLEKSRLLSDRFSAERPKGSFSTLEIQRTEQGDSAMYLCSSSLASVGRFDEQFFGPGTRLTVL.